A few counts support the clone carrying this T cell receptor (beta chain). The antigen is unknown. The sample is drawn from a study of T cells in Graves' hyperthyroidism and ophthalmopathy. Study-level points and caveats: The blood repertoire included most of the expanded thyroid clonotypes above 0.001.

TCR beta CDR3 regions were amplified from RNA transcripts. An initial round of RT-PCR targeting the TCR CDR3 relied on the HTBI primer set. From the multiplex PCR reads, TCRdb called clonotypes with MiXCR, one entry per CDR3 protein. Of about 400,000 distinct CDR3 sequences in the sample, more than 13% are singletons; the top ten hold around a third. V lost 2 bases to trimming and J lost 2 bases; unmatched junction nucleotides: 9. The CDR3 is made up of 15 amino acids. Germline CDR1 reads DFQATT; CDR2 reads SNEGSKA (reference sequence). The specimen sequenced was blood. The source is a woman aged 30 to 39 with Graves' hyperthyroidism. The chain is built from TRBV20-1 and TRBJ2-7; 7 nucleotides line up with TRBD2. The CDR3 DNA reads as TGCAGTGCTAGACAGACTAGCCTGGGGGCCTACGAGCAGTACTTC. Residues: CSARQTSLGAYEQYF.